These 30 T cell receptor beta chains came from one sample sequenced in a study of blood T cells in healthy people across ages. Then a second PCR, running roughly 7 to 11 cycles, was carried out with a sample-barcoded 5' primer and a J-beta primer mix. From the 5' RACE reads, TCRdb called clonotypes with MiXCR, one entry per CDR3 protein. The data show about 650,000 distinct CDR3 sequences, about a third seen once. Source material: blood. The receptors originated from a woman of 80 years or more in good health.

Many counts were recorded for this clonotype. The chain carries TRBV5-6 and TRBJ2-3; no clear D. CDR1 and CDR2 from the germline V gene are SGHDT and YYEEEE. Trimming cost V 6 bases and J 2 bases, with 10 bases left between them. This CDR3 region has 13 residues. The CDR3 spells CASISQNTDTQYF. The DNA for the CDR3 is TGTGCCAGCATCTCGCAGAACACAGATACGCAGTATTTT.

Note on this clonotype: A much larger clone lies a single base off, so this may be a read error. The chain carries TRBV12-3 or TRBV12-4 and TRBJ1-2; D not resolved. This CDR3 comprises 13 residues. For the CDR3, the DNA is TGTGTCAGCAGCCGACACTTTAACTATGGCTACACCTTC. The encoded protein is CVSSRHFNYGYTF.

This clonotype appeared many times. The chain joins TRBV7-2 to TRBJ2-6; D is undetermined. Per germline, CDR1 SGHTA and CDR2 FQGNSA. The CDR3 has 16 amino acids. V lost 4 bases to trimming and J lost 0 bases, with 10 bases between them. The CDR3 DNA reads as TGTGCCAGCAGCTCCCCCGGGTTCTCTGGGGCCAACGTCCTGACTTTC. Its protein is CASSSPGFSGANVLTF.

This clonotype has at least ten counts. The genes are TRBV3-1 and TRBJ2-7, with D possibly matching TRBD1 (6 bases). Trimming shortened V by 4 bases and J by 2 bases, and 12 bases separated the two germline ends. Germline V gene sequence: CDR1 LGHDT, CDR2 YNNKEL (reference sequence). This CDR3 is 14 amino acids long. The DNA for the CDR3 is TGTGCCAGCAGCCTCGGGACAATTACCTACGAGCAGTACTTC. It codes for CASSLGTITYEQYF.

This clonotype occurred many times. This chain's CDR3 is CSVVALAGGGEQFF. DNA for the CDR3: TGCAGCGTTGTAGCCCTAGCGGGGGGCGGTGAGCAGTTCTTC. The genes are TRBV29-1 and TRBJ2-1, with 11 bases that match TRBD2. This CDR3 comprises 14 residues. J was trimmed by 9 bases and V by 4 bases; bases with no gene match: 8. CDR1 is SQVTM and CDR2 is ANQGSEA in the germline V gene.

This clonotype was observed at least ten times. This chain uses TRBV7-9 with TRBJ2-6; D not resolved. The CDR3 has 16 amino acids. Trimming left V 0 bases short and J 0 bases short, with 6 bases between. Germline V CDR1 and CDR2: SEHNR, FQNEAQ (reference sequence). CDR3 nucleotides: TGTGCCAGCAGCTTAGCGCGCTTCTCTGGGGCCAACGTCCTGACTTTC. Translation: CASSLARFSGANVLTF.

About this clonotype itself: A much more abundant neighbour one base away suggests this may be a read error. The rearrangement uses TRBV18 and TRBJ2-4; TRBD2 might be the D (6 bases). There are 16 residues in the CDR3. The germline V gene encodes CDR1 KGHSH and CDR2 LQKENI. With 3 bases removed from V and 3 bases from J, the gap between germline ends came to 15 bases. Here the CDR3 reads CASSPLEVGGKNIQYF. The CDR3 DNA reads TGTGCCAGCTCACCTTTAGAAGTGGGGGGCAAAAACATTCAGTACTTC. The whole variable domain, remainder taken from reference TRBV18 and TRBJ2-4, is NAGVMQNPRHLVRRRGQEARLRCSPMKGHSHVYWYRQLPEEGLKFMVYLQKENIIDESGMPKERFSAEFPKEGPSILRIQQVVRGDSAAYFCASSPLEVGGKNIQYFGAGTRLSVL.

This clonotype was counted many times. The V and J genes are TRBV5-1 and TRBJ2-7, with 7 bases identical to TRBD1. The CDR3 has 14 residues. Germline CDR1 is SGHRS and CDR2 is YFSETQ. V was pared by 4 bases and J by 2 bases, with 6 bases of the junction left unmatched. CDR3 protein: CASSPSQGAYEQYF. The CDR3 bases are TGCGCCAGCAGCCCCTCCCAGGGGGCCTACGAGCAGTACTTC.

This clonotype was seen ten or more times. The rearrangement links TRBV27 to TRBJ2-7; a weak D match, TRBD1 (7 bases). From germline, CDR1 is MNHEY and CDR2 SMNVEV (reference sequence). The CDR3 has 15 amino acids. Between the trimmed V and J ends, which lost 3 bases and 3 bases, there was a span of 15 bases. The CDR3 DNA reads TGTGCCAGCAGTTTGGAGGGACAGAGGAACTACGAGCAGTACTTC. It translates to CASSLEGQRNYEQYF.

This clonotype was observed a handful of times. The J gene is TRBJ2-1, the V gene TRBV2; tentatively, D is TRBD2 (6 bases). The V and J ends lost 4 bases and 3 bases respectively, with 13 bases between them. The germline CDR1 and CDR2 sequences are SNHLY and FYNNEI. The CDR3 contains 15 residues. In DNA form, the CDR3 reads TGTGCCAGCAGTGTGGACGGGGGAGGCTACAATGAGCAGTTCTTC. Its translation: CASSVDGGGYNEQFF.

On this clonotype: Being one base from a much bigger clone, this may be a read error. The chain is built from TRBV6-5 and TRBJ1-5, with D perhaps matching TRBD1 (6 bases). The CDR3 contains 16 residues. Germline-derived CDR1 and CDR2 are MNHEY and SVGAGI. In DNA, the CDR3 is TGTGCCAACAGTCCACTACGGGACACGACATATCAGCCCCAGCATTTT. Encoded protein: CANSPLRDTTYQPQHF.

The chain has TRBV4-2 and TRBJ2-7, with D maybe TRBD1 (6 bases). From germline, CDR1 is LGHNA and CDR2 YNFKEQ. Trimming pared 0 bases from V and 6 bases from J, leaving 18 bases between. The CDR3 is 16 amino acids. CDR3 sequence (DNA): TGTGCCAGCAGCCAAGATGATGTGCAGGGGTTCTCCGAGCAGTACTTC. It translates to CASSQDDVQGFSEQYF.

In this sample, this clonotype turned up many times. This rearrangement joins TRBV10-3 to TRBJ1-1; unclear D gene. The CDR3 consists of 11 residues. Deletions cut 4 bases from V and 4 bases from J, with 4 bases between. CDR1 and CDR2 from the germline V gene are ENHRY and SYGVKD. The CDR3 coding sequence is TGTGCCATCAGTGGGGGCACTGAAGCTTTCTTT. Its translation: CAISGGTEAFF.

A remark on this clonotype: A much larger clone lies one base from this, so it may be a read error. The chain employs TRBV2 and TRBJ2-1, with 8 bases matching TRBD2. Gene TRBJ2-7 matches the end of the DNA better, so the J call may be wrong. The CDR3 contains 14 residues. In germline, CDR1 is SNHLY, CDR2 FYNNEI. DNA of the CDR3: TGTGCCAGCAAGGAGCGGGGGCTGAACAATGAGCAGTACTTC. The encoded protein is CASKERGLNNEQYF.

This clonotype was recorded at least ten times. V and J are TRBV24-1 and TRBJ2-3; D perhaps matches TRBD2 (6 bases). V was shortened by 3 bases and J by 8 bases, with 26 bases between the two germline ends. The CDR3 is made up of 18 amino acids. Germline CDR1 reads KGHDR; CDR2 reads SFDVKD. CDR3 in DNA: TGTGCCACCAGTGATGCTCAAAGACTAGAGTTTGGGCCGGGTACGCAGTATTTT. Translation: CATSDAQRLEFGPGTQYF.

The sample holds a few counts of this clonotype. A read error may account for a junction end that differs from germline. J is TRBJ2-5 and V is TRBV4-2; TRBD2 aligns across 9 bases. Germline values: CDR1 LGHNA, CDR2 YNFKEQ. CDR3 length: 16 amino acids. CDR3: CASTQEGRGGLKTQYF. In nucleotides, the CDR3 is TGTGCCAGCACCCAAGAGGGGCGGGGGGGCCTAAAGACCCAGTACTTC.

This clonotype was found many times. The chain is built from TRBV7-2 and TRBJ1-2, with D perhaps matching TRBD1 (5 bases). Germline V CDR1 and CDR2: SGHTA, FQGNSA. V was trimmed by 2 bases and J by 6 bases, leaving 13 bases between them. This CDR3 has 14 residues. This chain's CDR3 is CASSLSGQGHGYTF. The DNA for the CDR3 is TGTGCCAGCAGCTTATCCGGGCAGGGCCATGGCTACACCTTC.

The chain couples TRBV20-1 to TRBJ2-5, with TRBD2 matching over 11 bases. V was pared by 1 base and J by 0 bases, with 4 bases of the junction left unmatched. Germline V gene data show CDR1 as DFQATT and CDR2 as SNEGSKA (reference sequence). The CDR3 sequence is 16 residues long. CDR3 in DNA: TGCAGTGCTAGAGGTGGGACTAGCGGCAACCAAGAGACCCAGTACTTC. It is translated as CSARGGTSGNQETQYF.

The chain employs TRBV5-1 and TRBJ2-5; 8 bases line up with TRBD2. V was clipped by 5 bases and J by 2 bases; unmatched bases: 5. The CDR3 consists of 14 residues. The germline CDR1 and CDR2 sequences are SGHRS and YFSETQ. The CDR3 DNA follows: TGCGCCAGCAGTTTTAGCGGGATTCAAGAGACCCAGTACTTC. Its translation: CASSFSGIQETQYF.

On this clonotype: A much bigger clone sits one base away, suggesting this may be a read error. This chain joins TRBV30 and TRBJ2-7, with 11 bases identical to TRBD2. This CDR3 comprises 13 residues. Germline CDR1 GTSNPN, CDR2 SVGIG (reference sequence). For the CDR3, the DNA is TGTACCTGGGCCGGGACTAGCGGCGGCGAGCAGTACTTC. It yields the protein CTWAGTSGGEQYF.

The rearrangement joins TRBV5-5 to TRBJ2-1, with 12 bases that match TRBD2. V dropped 4 bases and J dropped 9; count of bases not matched to a gene: 8. Germline values: CDR1 SGHKS, CDR2 YYEKEE (reference sequence). The CDR3 loop spans 15 amino acids. The DNA for the CDR3 is TGTGCCAGCAGCACGGCTAGCGGGGGGGTAGGTGAGCAGTTCTTC. This codes for CASSTASGGVGEQFF.

The chain employs TRBV20-1 and TRBJ1-1; D is undetermined. The germline V and J ends were trimmed by 0 bases and 1 base, with 12 bases remaining between them. The germline gives CDR1 DFQATT, CDR2 SNEGSKA (reference sequence). This CDR3 has 15 residues. Here the CDR3 reads CSARDPMTGNTEAFF. The CDR3 DNA sequence: TGCAGTGCTAGAGATCCCATGACGGGGAACACTGAAGCTTTCTTT.

The J gene is TRBJ2-1, the V gene TRBV7-2, with D perhaps TRBD2 (5 bases). Gene TRBJ2-7 matches the end of the DNA better, so the J call may be wrong. Germline lookup yields CDR1 SGHTA and CDR2 FQGNSA. The CDR3 length is 13 residues. In DNA form, the CDR3 reads TGTGCCAGCAGCCCCCAGGCGGGCGACGAGCAGTACTTC. Translating gives CASSPQAGDEQYF.

This clonotype was recorded at least ten times. The chain recombines TRBV12-3 or TRBV12-4 with TRBJ1-5; D is ambiguous. The CDR3 spans 14 residues. V shed 5 bases and J shed 0 bases, with 8 bases lying between them. As DNA, the CDR3 is TGTGCCAGCAGTAGTACGAATAGCAATCAGCCCCAGCATTTT. This sequence encodes CASSSTNSNQPQHF.

This clonotype was detected ten times or more. CDR3 in DNA: TGTGCCAGCTCACCACTTGAGGAACCTCCCTATGGCTACACCTTC. It translates to CASSPLEEPPYGYTF. The genes are TRBV18 and TRBJ1-2; D ambiguous. Between the trimmed V and J ends, which lost 1 base and 4 bases, there was a span of 13 bases. Per the germline V gene, CDR1 is KGHSH and CDR2 is LQKENI. This CDR3 is built from 15 residues.

This clonotype was seen ten or more times. J is TRBJ2-1 and V is TRBV20-1; 9 bases are a match to TRBD2. The CDR3 contains 14 residues. The junction had 3 bases not matched to a gene; V was cut back by 3 bases and J by 3 bases. Germline V lookup: CDR1 DFQATT, CDR2 SNEGSKA (reference sequence). The CDR3 nucleotides are TGCAGTGCTAGTGAGCGGGGGGACTACAATGAGCAGTTCTTC. Protein sequence: CSASERGDYNEQFF.

The table lists this clonotype with many counts. The chain joins TRBV2 to TRBJ2-7; 10 bases agree with TRBD2. CDR1 SNHLY and CDR2 FYNNEI come from the germline V gene. The junction had 8 bases not matched to a gene; V was cut back by 6 bases and J by 3 bases. The CDR3 spans 15 residues. The CDR3 reads CASRIAGGPHYEQYF. CDR3 DNA: TGTGCCAGCAGGATAGCGGGGGGTCCCCACTACGAGCAGTACTTC.

The J gene is TRBJ2-2, the V gene TRBV6-1; the D is unclear. The germline gives CDR1 MNHNS, CDR2 SASEGT. This CDR3 has 12 amino acids. The V and J ends lost 7 bases and 7 bases respectively, with 10 bases between them. CDR3 nucleotides: TGTGCCAGCACCCGGGTTTACGGGGAGCTGTTTTTT. This sequence encodes CASTRVYGELFF.

This clonotype was counted ten times or more. J is TRBJ2-3 and V is TRBV30; D is ambiguous. The V gene lost 1 base and the J gene lost 3 bases, with 8 bases spanning the gap. From germline, CDR1 is GTSNPN and CDR2 SVGIG (reference sequence). The CDR3 runs to 13 residues. DNA for the CDR3: TGTGCCTGGAGTGCCGCATTAACAGATACGCAGTATTTT. Protein: CAWSAALTDTQYF.

On this clonotype itself: The junction differs from germline at one of its ends, possibly a read error. CDR3 residues: CASSSRPGQTYNKQFF. CDR3 nucleotide sequence: TGTGCCAGCAGCTCTCGCCCGGGACAGACCTACAATAAGCAGTTCTTC. V gene TRBV7-6 combines with J gene TRBJ2-1, with 7 bases aligning to TRBD1. The germline CDR1 and CDR2 sequences are SGHVS and FNYEAQ. The CDR3 is 16 residues long.